Listed below are T cell receptor beta chains from one sample, sequenced in a study of blood T cells in healthy people across ages. TCRdb recomputed calls from the 5' RACE reads with MiXCR, one row per CDR3 protein. Among approximately 1.5 million distinct CDR3 sequences, 42% were seen once, and the ten largest hold approximately 4%. The specimen sequenced was blood. These receptors all come from a woman aged 18 to 35 in good health. Each CDR3 is given with its conserved first and last residue. A D gene is named only where the DNA matches it firmly. Part of the rows lack a size; the others show once, few, many or a class for expanded clones.

abundance	v_gene	d_gene	j_gene	CDR3aa	CDR3nt
.	TRBV7-3	.	TRBJ2-7	CASSFGINEQYF	TGTGCCAGCAGTTTCGGCATCAACGAGCAGTACTTC
few	TRBV20-1	.	TRBJ2-1	CSAGVLANEQFF	TGCAGTGCTGGCGTACTAGCAAATGAGCAGTTCTTC
.	TRBV4-3	.	TRBJ2-1	CASSQDAPRNEDEQFF	TGCGCCAGCAGCCAAGATGCTCCACGGAATGAAGATGAGCAGTTCTTC
few	TRBV4-1	.	TRBJ1-2	CASSHPTQVNYGYTF	TGCGCCAGCAGCCATCCAACCCAAGTAAACTATGGCTACACCTTC
.	TRBV7-9	TRBD2	TRBJ2-2	CASSIVGLAATGELFF	TGTGCCAGCAGCATAGTCGGACTAGCGGCAACCGGGGAGCTGTTTTTT
few	TRBV28	.	TRBJ2-7	CASMSWGHEQYF	TGTGCCAGCATGAGTTGGGGCCACGAGCAGTACTTC
.	TRBV10-3	TRBD1	TRBJ1-4	CAISDTGGTNEKLFF	TGTGCCATCAGTGACACAGGGGGTACTAATGAAAAACTGTTTTTT
.	TRBV9	.	TRBJ2-5	CASSSTPYSPAVYF	TGTGCCAGCAGCTCTACCCCTTACAGCCCCGCCGTGTACTTC
few	TRBV5-1	.	TRBJ2-1	CASSLEQGWNEQFF	TGCGCCAGCAGCTTGGAACAGGGTTGGAATGAGCAGTTCTTC
many	TRBV4-1	TRBD1	TRBJ2-2	CASSDRGNTGELFF	TGCGCCAGCAGTGACAGGGGGAACACCGGGGAGCTGTTTTTT
many	TRBV6-2/TRBV6-3	TRBD1	TRBJ2-7	CASSKPGQGIYEQYF	TGTGCCAGCAGTAAACCGGGACAGGGGATTTACGAGCAGTACTTC
.	TRBV15	.	TRBJ2-7	CATSLRQPPTYEQYF	TGTGCCACCAGCCTGAGGCAGCCACCTACCTACGAGCAGTACTTC
.	TRBV7-9	TRBD1	TRBJ2-7	CASSRRGQGNYEQYF	TGTGCCAGCAGCAGAAGGGGACAGGGAAACTACGAGCAGTACTTC
.	TRBV4-1	.	TRBJ1-2	CASSAPSANAYTF	TGCGCCAGCAGCGCCCCCAGCGCCAACGCTTACACCTTC
few	TRBV29-1	TRBD2	TRBJ2-5	CSVEEYLAGELETQYF	TGCAGCGTTGAAGAGTATCTAGCGGGAGAGTTGGAGACCCAGTACTTC
.	TRBV11-2	TRBD2	TRBJ2-7	CASESGRFNEQYF	TGTGCCAGCGAGAGCGGGAGGTTCAATGAGCAGTACTTC
.	TRBV7-8	TRBD2	TRBJ2-1	CASSSYGGAKDEQFF	TGTGCCAGCAGCTCCTACGGGGGGGCGAAAGATGAGCAGTTCTTC
.	TRBV29-1	TRBD1	TRBJ1-2	CSVGDSVSYTF	TGCAGCGTGGGGGACAGTGTAAGCTACACCTTC
.	TRBV6-5	TRBD2	TRBJ2-7	CATSGGTYEQYF	TGTGCCACTAGCGGGGGCACCTACGAGCAGTACTTC
.	TRBV7-9	.	TRBJ2-7	CASSPVDGYEQYF	TGTGCCAGCAGCCCGGTGGACGGATACGAGCAGTACTTC
.	TRBV6-4	.	TRBJ1-1	CASSDSLRRSSMNTEAFF	TGTGCCAGCAGTGACTCGCTACGCAGGTCCTCCATGAACACTGAAGCTTTCTTT
.	TRBV20-1	TRBD2	TRBJ2-1	CSARDLAGVRGNEQFF	TGCAGTGCTAGAGATTTGGCGGGAGTGAGGGGCAATGAGCAGTTCTTC
once	TRBV7-2	.	TRBJ2-7	CASSLANTGRTYEQYF	TGTGCCAGCAGCTTAGCAAATACGGGACGGACCTACGAGCAGTACTTC
.	TRBV7-8	.	TRBJ2-6	CASSLEWGGSFSGANVLTF	TGTGCCAGCAGCTTAGAATGGGGTGGAAGCTTCTCTGGGGCCAACGTCCTGACTTTC
few	TRBV7-2	.	TRBJ2-5	CASSSYGVQETQYF	TGTGCCAGCAGCTCATACGGGGTTCAAGAGACCCAGTACTTC
.	TRBV2	TRBD2	TRBJ2-7	CASRGLAGAFYEQYF	TGTGCCAGCAGGGGTCTAGCGGGAGCGTTCTACGAGCAGTACTTC
.	TRBV6-5	.	TRBJ1-5	CASSYWGHSIDQPQHF	TGTGCCAGCAGTTACTGGGGGCATAGCATCGATCAGCCCCAGCATTTT
.	TRBV4-1	TRBD1	TRBJ2-7	CASSQGDSSLYEQYF	TGCGCCAGCAGCCAAGGGGACAGCTCACTCTACGAGCAGTACTTC
.	TRBV9	.	TRBJ2-5	CASSVATRSPSYNEQYF	TGTGCCAGCAGCGTAGCTACGAGATCCCCATCCTACAATGAGCAGTACTTC
.	TRBV20-1	.	TRBJ2-7	CRAGRGSEEQYF	TGCAGGGCGGGCCGGGGGTCGGAAGAGCAGTACTTC
.	TRBV12-3/TRBV12-4	TRBD2	TRBJ2-1	CASSLDTSGYNEQFF	TGTGCCAGCAGTTTAGATACTAGCGGGTACAATGAGCAGTTCTTC
.	TRBV5-1	.	TRBJ2-7	CASSPEDTRRSSYEQYF	TGCGCCAGCAGCCCGGAAGATACTCGGAGAAGCTCCTACGAGCAGTACTTC
few	TRBV7-2	.	TRBJ2-7	CASSLYGPSYEQYF	TGTGCCAGCAGCTTATACGGGCCGTCCTACGAGCAGTACTTC
.	TRBV6-6	.	TRBJ1-1	CASTPPQDWNTEAFF	TGCGCCAGCACCCCACCCCAGGACTGGAACACTGAAGCTTTCTTT
many	TRBV7-9	.	TRBJ2-3	CASSLSGADTQYF	TGTGCCAGCAGCCTCTCCGGGGCAGATACGCAGTATTTT
.	TRBV16	.	TRBJ2-1	CASSQSHSYEQFF	TGTGCCAGCAGCCAATCCCACTCCTACGAGCAGTTCTTC
.	TRBV4-3	TRBD2	TRBJ2-7	CASSRRRGELGYEQYF	TGCGCCAGCAGCCGGCGGCGGGGGGAATTAGGGTACGAGCAGTACTTC
few	TRBV6-5	TRBD1	TRBJ1-2	CASQTGDNYGYTF	TGTGCCAGCCAGACAGGGGATAACTATGGCTACACCTTC
few	TRBV28	TRBD1	TRBJ1-4	CASSLLGQGVGEKLFF	TGTGCCAGCAGTTTATTGGGACAGGGGGTTGGTGAAAAACTGTTTTTT
.	TRBV6-2/TRBV6-3	.	TRBJ2-4	CASSGRRGEQYF	TGTGCCAGCAGTGGTCGAAGGGGTGAGCAGTACTTC
.	TRBV6-2/TRBV6-3	.	TRBJ1-2	CASSYDSLNYGYTF	TGTGCCAGCAGTTACGACTCTTTGAACTATGGCTACACCTTC
once	TRBV6-5	.	TRBJ2-5	CASSYDAGETQYF	TGTGCCAGCAGTTACGACGCCGGAGAGACCCAGTACTTC
.	TRBV28	TRBD2	TRBJ2-7	CASTPLGLAGGKTYEQYF	TGTGCCAGCACCCCCCTGGGACTAGCGGGAGGGAAAACCTACGAGCAGTACTTC
.	TRBV20-1	.	TRBJ2-3	CSGNRDSDTRYF	TGCAGTGGGAACCGGGACTCAGATACGCGGTATTTT
.	TRBV7-2	.	TRBJ2-1	CASSLDDRSQFF	TGTGCCAGCAGCTTAGATGACAGGTCGCAGTTCTTC
.	TRBV4-3	TRBD1	TRBJ1-2	CASSQDRWTGARGTF	TGCGCCAGCAGCCAAGATCGTTGGACAGGGGCCAGGGGCACCTTC